This T cell receptor (beta chain) was recorded in a study of T cell repertoires in cytomegalovirus infection. TCRdb called the reads again in MiXCR, with one record for every CDR3 protein. The sample records some 220,000 distinct CDR3 sequences, about 38% being singletons. Turning to this clonotype: What it recognizes is unknown.

This CDR3 is built from 15 residues. Germline CDR1 is LGHNA and CDR2 is YNFKEQ. Trimming cost V 0 bases and J 0 bases, with 6 bases left between them. This specimen consisted of CD8+ T cells from cultured PBMCs, obtained from culture after CMV antigen stimulation. The chain links TRBV4-2 to TRBJ1-5; D call uncertain. The receptor was derived from a human donor in good health (CMV status not recorded). Some clones in this sample may be carry-over from other donors' samples. The CDR3 DNA is TGTGCCAGCAGCCAAGATTCGGGTAGCAATCAGCCCCAGCATTTT. It translates to CASSQDSGSNQPQHF.